This passage covers 28 T cell receptor beta chains from one sample sequenced in a study of CD8+ T cells in alopecia areata. Reverse transcribed after extraction, RNA yielded cDNA as the sequencing template. Data came from immunoSEQ multiplex PCR; TCRdb stores just in-frame clones and leaves some out. Here the sample spans fewer than 250,000 clones, roughly two fifths being singletons. The sample's treatment: oral pan-JAK inhibitor, 5-10 mg twice daily. The sample consisted of CD4+ T cells sorted from blood, taken at approximately week 30, from a patient treated with tofacitinib. These receptors all stem from a human donor with alopecia areata.

The rearrangement joins TRBV28 to TRBJ1-1, with D maybe TRBD1 (5 bases). CDR3 length: 13 residues. Germline V gives CDR1 MDHEN, CDR2 SYDVKM. The ends were cut back, 10 bases at V and 4 bases at J, with 16 bases in the middle. CDR3 region: CAIKGRVATEAFF. Here the CDR3 DNA reads TGTGCCATCAAGGGGCGGGTTGCCACTGAAGCTTTCTTT.

The V and J genes are TRBV30 and TRBJ1-5, with D hard to call. CDR1 and CDR2 from the germline V gene are GTSNPN and SVGIG (reference sequence). Trimming stripped 1 base from V and 4 bases from J, with 11 bases between. The CDR3 runs to 14 residues. For the CDR3, the DNA is TGTGCCTGGAGTGGGATCTTAGGTAATCAGCCCCAGCATTTT. It codes for CAWSGILGNQPQHF.

The CDR3 nucleotides are TGTGCCAGCAGTTTTAGAGACTCTGGGGCCAACGTCCTGACTTTC. Amino acids: CASSFRDSGANVLTF. The V gene is TRBV6-5, the J gene TRBJ2-6; D not certain. The germline CDR1 and CDR2 sequences are MNHEY and SVGAGI. The V and J ends lost 4 bases and 0 bases respectively, with 7 bases between them. This CDR3 is built from 15 residues.

This chain uses TRBV5-6 with TRBJ1-5, with D tentatively TRBD1 (5 bases). The V and J ends lost 4 bases and 4 bases respectively, with 12 bases between them. Germline V gene data show CDR1 as SGHDT and CDR2 as YYEEEE. This CDR3 spans 14 amino acids. CDR3 sequence: CASSRLQGNQPQHF. CDR3 sequence (DNA): TGTGCCAGCAGCCGCCTTCAGGGAAATCAGCCCCAGCATTTT.

The rearrangement joins TRBV5-1 to TRBJ1-5, with 8 bases fitting TRBD1. Losses at the gene ends were 0 bases for V and 8 bases for J; bases not matched to a gene: 13. The germline CDR1 and CDR2 sequences are SGHRS and YFSETQ. This CDR3 is built from 17 residues. For the CDR3, the DNA is TGCGCCAGCAGCTTGGGCTTAAGGGACAGGCGAGGGGAGCCCCAGCATTTT. It encodes CASSLGLRDRRGEPQHF. Based on the CDR3 plus reference TRBV5-1 and TRBJ1-5, the full variable domain is KAGVTQTPRYLIKTRGQQVTLSCSPISGHRSVSWYQQTPGQGLQFLFEYFSETQRNKGNFPGRFSGRQFSNSRSEMNVSTLELGDSALYLCASSLGLRDRRGEPQHFGDGTRLSIL.

The chain uses TRBV14 and TRBJ2-4; D is unresolved. The CDR3 runs 15 residues. CDR1 and CDR2 from the germline V gene are SGHDN and FVKESK. V dropped 4 bases and J dropped 0 bases, with 10 bases sitting between them. CDR3 coding DNA: TGTGCCAGCAGCCTAACGGGTCGAGCCAAAAACATTCAGTACTTC. Residues: CASSLTGRAKNIQYF. The full variable domain, completed using reference TRBV14 and TRBJ2-4, is EAGVTQFPSHSVIEKGQTVTLRCDPISGHDNLYWYRRVMGKEIKFLLHFVKESKQDESGMPNNRFLAERTGGTYSTLKVQPAELEDSGVYFCASSLTGRAKNIQYFGAGTRLSVL.

The rearrangement links TRBV10-3 to TRBJ2-5, with a possible D match to TRBD1 (6 bases). V was pared by 4 bases and J by 4 bases, with 10 bases between. The germline CDR1 and CDR2 sequences are ENHRY and SYGVKD. This CDR3 comprises 13 residues. CDR3 residues: CAISAGDGETQYF. CDR3 bases: TGTGCCATCAGTGCAGGGGACGGAGAGACCCAGTACTTC.

Only a few counts were recorded for this clone. CDR3 amino acids: CASSIVGYSNQPQHF. CDR3 DNA sequence: TGTGCCAGTAGTATAGTTGGATATAGCAATCAGCCCCAGCATTTT. The J gene is TRBJ1-5, the V gene TRBV19; D uncertain. Germline assignment: CDR1 LNHDA and CDR2 SQIVND (reference sequence). V was clipped by 1 base and J by 0 bases, with 7 bases between them. CDR3 length equals 15 residues.

This chain connects TRBV2 to TRBJ1-2, with D possibly being TRBD1 (5 bases). V lost 9 bases and J lost 4, with 15 bases in between. The CDR3 contains 13 residues. Germline loops: CDR1 SNHLY, CDR2 FYNNEI. CDR3 nucleotide sequence: TGTGCCAGTACCAGGGTTCACGCCTATGGCTACACCTTC. Its protein product is CASTRVHAYGYTF.

The chain carries TRBV23-1 and TRBJ1-2; D possibly corresponds to TRBD1 (5 bases). TRBV23-1 is recorded as an ORF, its role being uncertain. CDR3 size: 13 residues. CDR3 coding DNA: TGCGCTACCGGAGGGGCAACTAACTATGGCTACACCTTC. Translated: CATGGATNYGYTF.

The V and J genes are TRBV6-5 and TRBJ1-1, with 7 bases fitting TRBD1. The CDR3 has 15 residues. The trim removed 5 bases at V and 1 base at J, leaving 7 bases unmatched. Germline assignment: CDR1 MNHEY and CDR2 SVGAGI. CDR3 protein: CASSPRTGWNTEAFF. CDR3 nucleotides: TGTGCCAGCAGTCCCAGGACAGGCTGGAACACTGAAGCTTTCTTT.

V is TRBV5-1 and J is TRBJ2-6, with 8 bases identical to TRBD2. Germline V gene sequence: CDR1 SGHRS, CDR2 YFSETQ. This CDR3 comprises 16 residues. V was pared by 4 bases and J by 0 bases, with 3 bases of the junction left unmatched. CDR3 loop: CASSSSGVSGANVLTF. CDR3 sequence (DNA): TGCGCCAGCAGCAGTAGCGGGGTCTCTGGGGCCAACGTCCTGACTTTC.

The rearrangement joins TRBV5-1 to TRBJ1-1; D uncertain. Germline CDR1 SGHRS, CDR2 YFSETQ. The V end lost 3 bases, the J end lost 1 base, and 7 bases lay between the germline ends. CDR3 length: 13 residues. DNA for the CDR3: TGCGCCAGCAGCTGGGCGGGGAACACTGAAGCTTTCTTT. Translating gives CASSWAGNTEAFF.

This clone has just a few counts. CDR3 DNA: TGTGCCAGCTCACCTGGCGTATCCGAAGCTTTCTTT. Translating gives CASSPGVSEAFF. The chain uses TRBV18 and TRBJ1-1, with no clear D. CDR3 length: 12 residues. Per germline, CDR1 KGHSH and CDR2 LQKENI. V lost 3 bases and J lost 8, with 10 bases in between.

The V call is TRBV30, the J call TRBJ2-3; D call uncertain. The CDR3 has 13 residues. V was shortened by 4 bases and J by 4 bases, with 12 bases between the two germline ends. CDR1 GTSNPN and CDR2 SVGIG come from the germline V gene (reference sequence). CDR3 in DNA: TGTGCCTGGATTGGGTTTGGAGCAGATACGCAGTATTTT. Encoded protein: CAWIGFGADTQYF.

V and J are TRBV29-1 and TRBJ1-1; D unclear. V lost 4 bases and J lost 8, with 8 bases in between. The CDR3 length is 10 residues. Germline CDR1 and CDR2: SQVTM and ANQGSEA. The CDR3 DNA sequence: TGCAGCGTTGGCTCCCCAGAAGCTTTCTTT. Translating it yields CSVGSPEAFF.

This chain uses TRBV29-1 with TRBJ1-2; D perhaps matches TRBD1 (5 bases). The germline CDR1 and CDR2 sequences are SQVTM and ANQGSEA. CDR3 length equals 13 residues. Between the trimmed V and J ends, which lost 3 bases and 1 base, there was a span of 9 bases. CDR3 in amino acids: CSVDRGYNYGYTF. The CDR3 coding sequence is TGCAGCGTTGATCGGGGGTATAACTATGGCTACACCTTC.

This clone came up a few times. The V call is TRBV29-1, the J call TRBJ1-1; D unclear. V lost 4 bases to trimming and J lost 3 bases, with 15 bases between them. CDR1 is SQVTM and CDR2 is ANQGSEA in the germline V gene. This CDR3 region has 14 residues. The CDR3 loop is CSVASLDGYTEAFF. The DNA of the CDR3 is TGCAGCGTTGCTAGTCTCGACGGGTACACTGAAGCTTTCTTT.

The J gene is TRBJ2-5, the V gene TRBV5-1; 14 positions match TRBD2. The CDR3 has 17 residues. Germline V gene sequence: CDR1 SGHRS, CDR2 YFSETQ. V shed 0 bases and J 5 bases; nucleotides not matched to a gene: 6. The DNA of the CDR3 is TGCGCCAGCAGCTTGGGGACTAGCGGGAGGTTGGAGGAGACCCAGTACTTC. It encodes CASSLGTSGRLEETQYF.

There are a few counts of this clone. The chain recombines TRBV6-5 with TRBJ2-1; D may be TRBD2 (5 bases). V was pared by 7 bases and J by 5 bases, with 12 bases between. The CDR3 runs 13 residues. The V gene's germline CDR1 is MNHEY and CDR2 SVGAGI. The CDR3 bases are TGTGCCAGCAAAGGAGCGGACGACAATGAGCAGTTCTTC. It codes for CASKGADDNEQFF.

CDR3 nucleotides: TGTGCCAGCAGTCCCCTTGGAGGGTATAGCAATCAGCCCCAGCATTTT. Its translation: CASSPLGGYSNQPQHF. The chain joins TRBV27 to TRBJ1-5; D is ambiguous. This CDR3 contains 16 residues. Germline CDR1 and CDR2: MNHEY and SMNVEV (reference sequence). V shed 5 bases and J shed 0 bases, with 14 bases lying between them.

The chain employs TRBV7-7 and TRBJ1-1; 8 nucleotides align to TRBD1. The CDR3 has 13 amino acids. Germline V gives CDR1 SSHAT, CDR2 FNYEAQ (reference sequence). V shed 5 bases, J shed 6 bases, and the junction held 5 bases outside the gene matches. In DNA form, the CDR3 reads TGTGCCAGCAGCCCAGGACAGGGCTCTGAAGCTTTCTTT. It yields the protein CASSPGQGSEAFF.

The V gene is TRBV5-5, the J gene TRBJ2-7; D not certain. Germline V CDR1 and CDR2: SGHKS, YYEKEE (reference sequence). Deletions cut 2 bases from V and 2 bases from J, with 2 bases between. The CDR3 has 11 amino acids. The CDR3 protein is CASSLTYEQYF. As DNA, the CDR3 is TGTGCCAGCAGCTTAACCTACGAGCAGTACTTC.

CDR3 sequence reads: CASQWGLLNDLQNTEAFF. The DNA of the CDR3 is TGTGCCAGCCAGTGGGGATTGTTAAATGATTTGCAGAACACTGAAGCTTTCTTT. The rearrangement links TRBV2 to TRBJ1-1; D unclear. Germline loops: CDR1 SNHLY, CDR2 FYNNEI. V dropped 8 bases and J dropped 1 base, with 26 bases sitting between them. The CDR3 consists of 18 residues. The full variable domain, rest sourced from reference TRBV2 and TRBJ1-1, is EPEVTQTPSHQVTQMGQEVILRCVPISNHLYFYWYRQILGQKVEFLVSFYNNEISEKSEIFDDQFSVERPDGSNFTLKIRSTKLEDSAMYFCASQWGLLNDLQNTEAFFGQGTRLTVV.

V gene TRBV18 combines with J gene TRBJ1-2; D not certain. The CDR3 runs 15 residues. Germline lookup yields CDR1 KGHSH and CDR2 LQKENI. V lost 0 bases, J lost 6 bases, and 14 bases lay in between. CDR3 residues: CASSPPTRREDGYTF. CDR3 DNA: TGTGCCAGCTCACCACCTACTCGGCGGGAGGATGGCTACACCTTC.

This clone was seen only a few times. The CDR3 DNA sequence: TGTGCCAGTAGTATGCAACAGGGCACCGGGGAGCTGTTTTTT. It encodes CASSMQQGTGELFF. The gene calls are TRBV19 and TRBJ2-2; tentative D call: TRBD1 (6 bases). Trimming pared 3 bases from V and 4 bases from J, leaving 9 bases between. Per the germline V gene, CDR1 is LNHDA and CDR2 is SQIVND (reference sequence). This CDR3 is 14 amino acids long.

The V gene is TRBV25-1, the J gene TRBJ1-2; D remains ambiguous. The CDR3 consists of 13 residues. The V and J ends lost 3 bases and 6 bases respectively, with 11 bases between them. Germline V gene sequence: CDR1 MGHDK, CDR2 SYGVNS. The CDR3 DNA sequence: TGTGCCAGCAGTGAGACTCAGTGGAATGGCTACACCTTC. Translating gives CASSETQWNGYTF.

The chain carries TRBV6-6 and TRBJ2-1, with 8 bases that match TRBD1. Unmatched junction bases numbered 10, after V lost 6 bases and J lost 9 bases. The CDR3 covers 14 residues. Germline assignment: CDR1 MNHNY and CDR2 SVGAGI (reference sequence). The CDR3, as DNA: TGTGCCAGCAGATACGGGACAGGTATGCGTGAGCAGTTCTTC. Protein sequence: CASRYGTGMREQFF.